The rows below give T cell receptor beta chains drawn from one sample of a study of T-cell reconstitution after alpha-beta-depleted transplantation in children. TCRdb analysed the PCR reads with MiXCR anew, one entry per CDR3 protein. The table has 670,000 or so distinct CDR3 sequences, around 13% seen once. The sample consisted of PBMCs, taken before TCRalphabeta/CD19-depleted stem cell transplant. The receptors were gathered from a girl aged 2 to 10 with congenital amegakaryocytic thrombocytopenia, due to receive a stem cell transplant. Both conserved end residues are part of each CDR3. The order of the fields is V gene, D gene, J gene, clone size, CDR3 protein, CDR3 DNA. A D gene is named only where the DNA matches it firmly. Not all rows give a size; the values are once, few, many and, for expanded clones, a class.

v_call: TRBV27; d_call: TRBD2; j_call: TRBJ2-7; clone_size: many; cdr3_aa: CASSLSGTSGYEQYF; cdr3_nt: TGTGCCAGCAGTTTATCCGGGACTAGCGGCTACGAGCAGTACTTC
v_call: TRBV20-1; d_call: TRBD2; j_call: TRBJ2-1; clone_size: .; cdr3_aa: CSAVGAGLADYNEQFF; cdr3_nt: TGCAGTGCTGTCGGAGCGGGACTAGCGGACTACAATGAGCAGTTCTTC
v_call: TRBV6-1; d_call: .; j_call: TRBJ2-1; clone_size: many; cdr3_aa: CASLGLPTWEQFF; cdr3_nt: TGTGCCAGCCTGGGGCTCCCGACGTGGGAGCAGTTCTTC
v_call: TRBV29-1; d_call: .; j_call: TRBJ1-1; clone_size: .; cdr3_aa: CSVVVAEAFF; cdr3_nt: TGCAGCGTTGTTGTGGCAGAAGCTTTCTTT
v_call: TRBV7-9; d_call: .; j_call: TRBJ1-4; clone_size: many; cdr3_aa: CASSPPGGDGNEKLFF; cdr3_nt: TGTGCCAGCAGCCCCCCGGGTGGGGACGGGAATGAAAAACTGTTTTTT
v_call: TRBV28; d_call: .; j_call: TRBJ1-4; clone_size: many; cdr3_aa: CASSFSGSTNEKLFF; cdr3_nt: TGTGCCAGCAGTTTTTCCGGGTCGACTAATGAAAAACTGTTTTTT
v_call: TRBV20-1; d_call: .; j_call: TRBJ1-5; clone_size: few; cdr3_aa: CCARDLRQVLTGNQPQHF; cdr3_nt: TGCTGTGCTAGAGATTTGAGACAGGTTCTGACCGGCAATCAGCCCCAGCATTTT
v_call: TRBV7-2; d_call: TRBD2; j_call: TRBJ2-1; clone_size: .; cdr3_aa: CASRIGRGSWDEQFF; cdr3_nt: TGTGCCAGCAGAATAGGGAGGGGTAGCTGGGATGAGCAGTTCTTC
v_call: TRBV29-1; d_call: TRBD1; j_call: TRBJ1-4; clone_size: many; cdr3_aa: CSVATGGFATNEKLFF; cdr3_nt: TGCAGCGTGGCGACAGGGGGCTTTGCAACTAATGAAAAACTGTTTTTT
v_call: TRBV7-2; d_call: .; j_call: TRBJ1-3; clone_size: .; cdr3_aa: CASSLYVASGNTIYF; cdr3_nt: TGTGCCAGCAGCTTATATGTAGCCTCTGGAAACACCATATATTTT
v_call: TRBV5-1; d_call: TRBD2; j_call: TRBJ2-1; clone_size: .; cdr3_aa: CASSLALAGTRWEQFF; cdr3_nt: TGCGCCAGCAGCTTGGCCCTAGCGGGGACCCGCTGGGAGCAGTTCTTC
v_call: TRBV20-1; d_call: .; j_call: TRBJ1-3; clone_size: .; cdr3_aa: CSALPPQGMAGNTIYF; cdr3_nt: TGCAGTGCTCTACCGCCTCAGGGGATGGCCGGAAACACCATATATTTT
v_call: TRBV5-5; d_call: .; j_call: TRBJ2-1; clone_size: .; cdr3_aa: CASSLGQANEQFF; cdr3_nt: TGTGCCAGCAGCTTGGGGCAGGCCAATGAGCAGTTCTTC
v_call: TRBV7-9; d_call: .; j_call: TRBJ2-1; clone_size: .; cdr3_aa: CASSLGDRRVRYNEQFF; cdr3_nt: TGTGCCAGCAGCTTGGGTGACCGGAGGGTAAGATACAATGAGCAGTTCTTC
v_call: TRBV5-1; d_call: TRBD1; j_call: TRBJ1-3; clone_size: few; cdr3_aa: CASSLLPTGVGNTIYF; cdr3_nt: TGCGCCAGCAGCTTGCTTCCGACAGGGGTTGGAAACACCATATATTTT
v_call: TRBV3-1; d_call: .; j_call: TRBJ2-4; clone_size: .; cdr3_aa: CASSQMAGVGNIQYF; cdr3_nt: TGTGCCAGCAGCCAAATGGCAGGGGTAGGGAACATTCAGTACTTC